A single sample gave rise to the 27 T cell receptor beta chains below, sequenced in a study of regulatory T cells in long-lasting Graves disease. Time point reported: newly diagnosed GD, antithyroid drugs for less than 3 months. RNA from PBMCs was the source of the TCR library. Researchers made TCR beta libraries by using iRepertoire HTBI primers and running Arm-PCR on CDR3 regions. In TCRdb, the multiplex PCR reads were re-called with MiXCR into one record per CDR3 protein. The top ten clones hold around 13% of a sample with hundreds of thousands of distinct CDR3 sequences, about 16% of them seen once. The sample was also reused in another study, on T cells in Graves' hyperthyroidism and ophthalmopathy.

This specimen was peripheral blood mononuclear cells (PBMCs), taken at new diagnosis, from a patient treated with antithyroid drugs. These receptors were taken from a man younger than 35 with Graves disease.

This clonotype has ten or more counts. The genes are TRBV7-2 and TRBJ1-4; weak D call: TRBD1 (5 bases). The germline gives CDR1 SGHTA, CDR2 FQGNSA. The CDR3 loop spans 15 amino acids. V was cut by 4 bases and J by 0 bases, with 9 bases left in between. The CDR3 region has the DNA TGTGCCAGCAGCTCCGGGACTTCAACTAATGAAAAACTGTTTTTT. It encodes CASSSGTSTNEKLFF.

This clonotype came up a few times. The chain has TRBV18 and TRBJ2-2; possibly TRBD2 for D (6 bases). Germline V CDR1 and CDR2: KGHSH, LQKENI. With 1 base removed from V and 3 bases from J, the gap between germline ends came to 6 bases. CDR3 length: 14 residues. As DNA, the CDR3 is TGTGCCAGCTCACCACAGCGGGACACCGGGGAGCTGTTTTTT. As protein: CASSPQRDTGELFF.

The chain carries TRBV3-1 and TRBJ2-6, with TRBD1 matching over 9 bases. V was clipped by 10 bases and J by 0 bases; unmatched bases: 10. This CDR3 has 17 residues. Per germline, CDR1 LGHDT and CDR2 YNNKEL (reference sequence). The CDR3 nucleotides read TGTGCCACTACTCGTAACAGGGGGCTCTCTGGGGCCAACGTCCTGACTTTC. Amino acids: CATTRNRGLSGANVLTF.

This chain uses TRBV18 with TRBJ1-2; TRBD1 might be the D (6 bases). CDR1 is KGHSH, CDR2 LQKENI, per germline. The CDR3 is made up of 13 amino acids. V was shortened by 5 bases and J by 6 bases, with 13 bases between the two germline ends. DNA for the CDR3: TGTGCCAGCTCAAATACAGGGATCGATGGCTACACCTTC. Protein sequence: CASSNTGIDGYTF.

CDR3 region: CASSRSYEQFF. The CDR3 DNA reads as TGTGCCAGCAGCCGATCCTATGAGCAGTTCTTC. J is TRBJ2-1 and V is TRBV9; D is ambiguous. The CDR3 runs to 11 residues. The V gene's germline CDR1 is SGDLS and CDR2 YYNGEE. V was shortened by 4 bases and J by 8 bases, with 7 bases between the two germline ends.

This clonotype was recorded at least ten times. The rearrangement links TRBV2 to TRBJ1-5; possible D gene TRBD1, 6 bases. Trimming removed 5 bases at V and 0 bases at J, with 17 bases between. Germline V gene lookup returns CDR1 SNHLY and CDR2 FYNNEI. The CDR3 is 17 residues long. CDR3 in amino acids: CASSFHPGQYSNQPQHF. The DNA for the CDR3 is TGTGCCAGCAGTTTCCATCCGGGACAATATAGCAATCAGCCCCAGCATTTT.

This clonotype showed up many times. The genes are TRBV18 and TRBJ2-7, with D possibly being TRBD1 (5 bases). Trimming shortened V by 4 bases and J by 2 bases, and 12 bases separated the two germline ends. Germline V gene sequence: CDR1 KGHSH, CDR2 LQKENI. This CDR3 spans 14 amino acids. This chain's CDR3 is CASSLYPGTYEQYF. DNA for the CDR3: TGTGCCAGCTCACTCTACCCAGGGACCTACGAGCAGTACTTC.

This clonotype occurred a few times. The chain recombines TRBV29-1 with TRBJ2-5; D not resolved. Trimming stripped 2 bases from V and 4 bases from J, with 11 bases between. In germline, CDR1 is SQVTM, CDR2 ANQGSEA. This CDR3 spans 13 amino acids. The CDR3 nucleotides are TGCAGCGTTGAACCGGACGCATCAGAGACCCAGTACTTC. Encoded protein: CSVEPDASETQYF. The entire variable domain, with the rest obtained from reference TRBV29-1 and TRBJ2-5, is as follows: SAVISQKPSRDICQRGTSLTIQCQVDSQVTMMFWYRQQPGQSLTLIATANQGSEATYESGFVIDKFPISRPNLTFSTLTVSNMSPEDSSIYLCSVEPDASETQYFGPGTRLLVL.

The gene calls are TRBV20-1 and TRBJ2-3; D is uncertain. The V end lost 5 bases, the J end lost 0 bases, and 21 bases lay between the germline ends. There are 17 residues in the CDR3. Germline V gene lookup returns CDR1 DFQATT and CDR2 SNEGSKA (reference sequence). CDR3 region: CSALTLGLGISTDTQYF. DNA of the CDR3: TGCAGTGCTTTAACATTAGGCCTAGGGATTAGCACAGATACGCAGTATTTT.

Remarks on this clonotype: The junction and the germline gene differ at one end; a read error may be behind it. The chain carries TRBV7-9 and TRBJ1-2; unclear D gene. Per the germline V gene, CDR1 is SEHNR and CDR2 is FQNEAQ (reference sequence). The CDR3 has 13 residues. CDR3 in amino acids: CAGSLGSLEGYTF. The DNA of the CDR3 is TGTGCCGGCAGCTTAGGATCGCTGGAAGGCTACACCTTC.

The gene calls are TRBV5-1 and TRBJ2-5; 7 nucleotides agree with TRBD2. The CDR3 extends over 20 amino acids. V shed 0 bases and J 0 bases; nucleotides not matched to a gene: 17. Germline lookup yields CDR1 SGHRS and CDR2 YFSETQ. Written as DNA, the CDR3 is TGCGCCAGCAGCTTGGATACGGGAGGCCTCTCCGTTACGTACCAAGAGACCCAGTACTTC. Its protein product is CASSLDTGGLSVTYQETQYF.

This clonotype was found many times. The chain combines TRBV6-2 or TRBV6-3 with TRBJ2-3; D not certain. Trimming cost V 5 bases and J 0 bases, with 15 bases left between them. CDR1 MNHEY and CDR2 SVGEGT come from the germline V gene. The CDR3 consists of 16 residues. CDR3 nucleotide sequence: TGTGCCAGCAGTCCTAGGCCGCGTATGAGCACAGATACGCAGTATTTT. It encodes CASSPRPRMSTDTQYF.

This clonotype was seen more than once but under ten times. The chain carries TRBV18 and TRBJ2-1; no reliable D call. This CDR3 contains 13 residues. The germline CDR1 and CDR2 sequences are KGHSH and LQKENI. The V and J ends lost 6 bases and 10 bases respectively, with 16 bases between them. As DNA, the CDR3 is TGTGCCAGCTCGCCTGACGCAGTAAGAGAGCAGTTCTTC. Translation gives CASSPDAVREQFF.

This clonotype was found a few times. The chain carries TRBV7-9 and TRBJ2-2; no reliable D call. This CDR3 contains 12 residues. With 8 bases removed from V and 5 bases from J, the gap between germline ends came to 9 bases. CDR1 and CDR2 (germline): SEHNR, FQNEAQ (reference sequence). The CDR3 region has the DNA TGTGCCAGCCGAAAAGGGACCGGGGAGCTGTTTTTT. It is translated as CASRKGTGELFF.

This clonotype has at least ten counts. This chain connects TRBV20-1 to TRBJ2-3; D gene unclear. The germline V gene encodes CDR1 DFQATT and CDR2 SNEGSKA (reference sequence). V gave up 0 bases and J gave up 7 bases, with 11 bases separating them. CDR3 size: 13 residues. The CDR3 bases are TGCAGTGCTAGAGACTCGAGCCGAAATACGCAGTATTTT. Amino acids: CSARDSSRNTQYF.

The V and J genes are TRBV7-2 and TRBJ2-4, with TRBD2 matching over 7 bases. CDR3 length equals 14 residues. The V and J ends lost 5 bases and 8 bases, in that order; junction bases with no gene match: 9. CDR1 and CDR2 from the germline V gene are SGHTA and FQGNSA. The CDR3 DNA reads TGTGCCAGCAGCGACCCCCTACGGGGGGACATTCAGTACTTC. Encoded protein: CASSDPLRGDIQYF.

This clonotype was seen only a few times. The CDR3 is CASSSGILNEQFF. The CDR3 DNA reads TGTGCCAGCAGCTCCGGGATACTCAATGAGCAGTTCTTC. The chain is built from TRBV7-3 and TRBJ2-1; perhaps TRBD2 as D (5 bases). The germline V gene has CDR1 SGHTA and CDR2 FQGTGA. V was clipped by 4 bases and J by 6 bases, with 10 bases between them. The CDR3 extends over 13 amino acids.

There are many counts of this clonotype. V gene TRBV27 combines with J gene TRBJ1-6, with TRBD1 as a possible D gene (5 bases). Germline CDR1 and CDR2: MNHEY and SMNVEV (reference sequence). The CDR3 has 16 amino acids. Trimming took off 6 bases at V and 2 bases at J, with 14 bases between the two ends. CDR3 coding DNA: TGTGCCAGCAGGGGCCCAGGGAAGACCTATAATTCACCCCTCCACTTT. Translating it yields CASRGPGKTYNSPLHF.

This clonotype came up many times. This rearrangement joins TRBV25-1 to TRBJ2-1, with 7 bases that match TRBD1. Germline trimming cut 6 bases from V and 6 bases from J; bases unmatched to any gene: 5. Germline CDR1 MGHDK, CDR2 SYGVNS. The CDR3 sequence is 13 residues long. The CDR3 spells CASSVTGANEQFF. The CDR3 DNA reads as TGTGCCAGCAGCGTAACAGGGGCCAATGAGCAGTTCTTC. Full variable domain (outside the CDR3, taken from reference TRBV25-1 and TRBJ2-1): EADIYQTPRYLVIGTGKKITLECSQTMGHDKMYWYQQDPGMELHLIHYSYGVNSTEKGDLSSESTVSRIRTEHFPLTLESARPSHTSQYLCASSVTGANEQFFGPGTRLTVL.

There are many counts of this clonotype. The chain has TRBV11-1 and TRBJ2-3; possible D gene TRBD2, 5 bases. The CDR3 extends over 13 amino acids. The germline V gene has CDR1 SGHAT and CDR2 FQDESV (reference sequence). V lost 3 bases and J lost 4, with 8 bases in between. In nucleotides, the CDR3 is TGTGCCAGCAGCTTCGGACTCTCAGATACGCAGTATTTT. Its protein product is CASSFGLSDTQYF. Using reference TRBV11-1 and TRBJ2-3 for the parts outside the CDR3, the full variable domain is EAEVAQSPRYKITEKSQAVAFWCDPISGHATLYWYRQILGQGPELLVQFQDESVVDDSQLPKDRFSAERLKGVDSTLKIQPAELGDSAMYLCASSFGLSDTQYFGPGTRLTVL.

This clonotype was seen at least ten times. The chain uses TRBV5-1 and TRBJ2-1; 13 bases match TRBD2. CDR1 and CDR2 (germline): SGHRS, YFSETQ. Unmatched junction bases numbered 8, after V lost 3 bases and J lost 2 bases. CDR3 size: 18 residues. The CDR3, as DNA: TGCGCCAGCAGCTCTCGGACTAGCGGGAGATTAACCTACAATGAGCAGTTCTTC. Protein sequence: CASSSRTSGRLTYNEQFF.

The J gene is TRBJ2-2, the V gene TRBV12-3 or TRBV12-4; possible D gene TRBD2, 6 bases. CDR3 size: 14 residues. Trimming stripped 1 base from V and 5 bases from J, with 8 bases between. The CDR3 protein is CASSLGRGTGELFF. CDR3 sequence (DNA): TGTGCCAGCAGTTTAGGGCGGGGAACCGGGGAGCTGTTTTTT.

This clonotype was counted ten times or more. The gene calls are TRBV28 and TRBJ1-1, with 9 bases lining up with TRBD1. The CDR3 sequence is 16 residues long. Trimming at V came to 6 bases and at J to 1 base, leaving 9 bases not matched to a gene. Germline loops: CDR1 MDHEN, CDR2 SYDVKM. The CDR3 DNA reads TGTGCCAGCAGCTCGCGGACAGGGGTGACGAACACTGAAGCTTTCTTT. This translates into CASSSRTGVTNTEAFF.

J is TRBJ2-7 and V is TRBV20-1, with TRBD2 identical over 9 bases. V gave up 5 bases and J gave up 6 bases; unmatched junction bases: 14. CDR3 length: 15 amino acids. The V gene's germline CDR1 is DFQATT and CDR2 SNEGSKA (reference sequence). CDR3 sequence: CSAGGAAGGEGEQYF. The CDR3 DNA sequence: TGCAGTGCTGGGGGGGCGGCGGGAGGGGAGGGCGAGCAGTACTTC.

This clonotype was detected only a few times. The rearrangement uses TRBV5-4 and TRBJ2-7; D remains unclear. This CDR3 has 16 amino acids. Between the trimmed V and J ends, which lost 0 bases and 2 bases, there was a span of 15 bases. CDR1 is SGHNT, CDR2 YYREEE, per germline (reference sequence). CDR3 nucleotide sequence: TGTGCCAGCAGCTTGGGGGGTGGCGGTGGGACCTACGAGCAGTACTTC. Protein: CASSLGGGGGTYEQYF.

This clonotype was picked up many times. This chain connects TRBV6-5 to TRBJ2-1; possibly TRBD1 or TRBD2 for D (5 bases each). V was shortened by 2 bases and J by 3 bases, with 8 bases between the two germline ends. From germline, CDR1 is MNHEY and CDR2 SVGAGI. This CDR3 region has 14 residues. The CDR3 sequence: CASSYGDVYNEQFF. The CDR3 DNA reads TGTGCCAGCAGTTACGGGGACGTCTACAATGAGCAGTTCTTC.

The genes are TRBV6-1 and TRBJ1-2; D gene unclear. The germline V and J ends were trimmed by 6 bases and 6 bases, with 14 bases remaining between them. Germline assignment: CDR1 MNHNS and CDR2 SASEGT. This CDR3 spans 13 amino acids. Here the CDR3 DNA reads TGTGCCAGCAGCCCTGGACGGAAACATGGCTACACCTTC. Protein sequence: CASSPGRKHGYTF.